This TCR beta chain was observed in a study of blood T cell repertoires in COVID-19. Germline V gene lookup returns CDR1 MNHEY and CDR2 SMNVEV (reference sequence). The CDR3 runs 15 residues. V was clipped by 3 bases and J by 0 bases, with 10 bases between them. The sample holds a few counts of this clone. Measured with immunoSEQ multiplex PCR; TCRdb has only the in-frame clones, and not every one. The table records around 130,000 clones, about 88% of them present only once. Sequencing was done on a sample of peripheral blood. The TCR comes from a human donor in a cohort sampled during active COVID-19. The V call is TRBV27, the J call TRBJ2-3; D is uncertain. In DNA form, the CDR3 reads TGTGCCAGCAGTTTGGTACACCCAAGCACAGATACGCAGTATTTT. Encoded protein: CASSLVHPSTDTQYF.